Below, 26 T cell receptor beta chains from the same sample are listed, as sequenced in a study of CD8 T cells in Susac syndrome. Reverse transcription of roughly 0.5 to 1 ug RNA used random hexamers. TCRdb itself ran the immunoSEQ multiplex PCR reads through MiXCR, one entry per CDR3 protein. The repertoire consists of 160,000 or so distinct CDR3 sequences, with approximately 94% occurring once and the leading ten covering 0.095% to 0.13%. Material: CD4+ T cells from PBMCs. These receptors were obtained from a human donor with Susac syndrome.

V is TRBV10-2 and J is TRBJ1-2, with D perhaps TRBD1 (5 bases). The V gene's germline CDR1 is WSHSY and CDR2 SAAADI. CDR3 length: 17 amino acids. V was cut by 2 bases and J by 2 bases, with 18 bases left in between. This CDR3 reads CASSEASWAGKNYGYTF. DNA of the CDR3: TGCGCCAGCAGTGAGGCTTCTTGGGCAGGGAAGAACTATGGCTACACCTTC.

This chain uses TRBV7-9 with TRBJ1-6; D is perhaps TRBD1 (5 bases). V lost 2 bases and J 7 bases, leaving 12 bases between the germline ends. CDR1 is SEHNR, CDR2 FQNEAQ, per germline (reference sequence). The CDR3 loop spans 15 amino acids. The CDR3 coding sequence is TGTGCCAGCAGCTTACGGGGCAGCGAAAATTCACCCCTCCACTTT. It encodes CASSLRGSENSPLHF.

The CDR3 sequence: CASRDGEGTDTQYF. The DNA for the CDR3 is TGTGCCAGCAGAGACGGGGAGGGCACAGATACGCAGTATTTT. This chain links TRBV2 with TRBJ2-3, with TRBD2 as a possible D gene (6 bases). Trimming pared 6 bases from V and 1 base from J, leaving 11 bases between. The CDR3 has 14 residues. CDR1 and CDR2 from the germline V gene are SNHLY and FYNNEI.

This chain links TRBV29-1 with TRBJ2-5; D is ambiguous. Germline lookup yields CDR1 SQVTM and CDR2 ANQGSEA. The CDR3 is made up of 12 amino acids. Trimming took 7 bases from V and 5 from J, leaving 14 bases between them. CDR3 in DNA: TGCAGCGCCCGTTCGGGCGGTGAGACCCAGTACTTC. This sequence encodes CSARSGGETQYF.

In nucleotides, the CDR3 is TGTGCCAGCAGCCCCACCTGGACTAGTGGGCCCAAAGAGACCCAGTACTTC. Amino acid sequence: CASSPTWTSGPKETQYF. The chain joins TRBV5-4 to TRBJ2-5, with 7 nucleotides matching TRBD2. V was pared by 4 bases and J by 3 bases, with 15 bases of the junction left unmatched. There are 17 residues in the CDR3. CDR1 and CDR2 from the germline V gene are SGHNT and YYREEE (reference sequence). The complete variable domain, with remaining parts taken from reference TRBV5-4 and TRBJ2-5, reads ETGVTQSPTHLIKTRGQQVTLRCSSQSGHNTVSWYQQALGQGPQFIFQYYREEENGRGNFPPRFSGLQFPNYSSELNVNALELDDSALYLCASSPTWTSGPKETQYFGPGTRLLVL.

The chain links TRBV30 to TRBJ1-5; D is uncertain. V was cut by 0 bases and J by 6 bases, with 15 bases left in between. There are 15 residues in the CDR3. In germline, CDR1 is GTSNPN, CDR2 SVGIG (reference sequence). In DNA, the CDR3 is TGTGCCTGGAGTGTAGGGTCCGGACCCAGTCAGCCCCAGCATTTT. This codes for CAWSVGSGPSQPQHF.

The genes are TRBV12-3 or TRBV12-4 and TRBJ2-5, with a possible D match to TRBD1 (6 bases). The CDR3 loop spans 15 amino acids. V dropped 3 bases and J dropped 2 bases, with 13 bases sitting between them. This chain's CDR3 is CASSLSGAGQETQYF. CDR3 bases: TGTGCCAGCAGTTTGTCAGGGGCAGGACAAGAGACCCAGTACTTC.

The chain combines TRBV4-2 with TRBJ2-7; D ambiguous. Between the trimmed V and J ends, which lost 0 bases and 2 bases, there was a span of 5 bases. From germline, CDR1 is LGHNA and CDR2 YNFKEQ. The CDR3 is 13 residues long. CDR3 loop: CASSQEGTYEQYF. The CDR3 region has the DNA TGTGCCAGCAGCCAAGAGGGCACCTACGAGCAGTACTTC.

The chain links TRBV30 to TRBJ1-5; D may be TRBD1 (5 bases). Trimming stripped 0 bases from V and 3 bases from J, with 15 bases between. CDR1 GTSNPN and CDR2 SVGIG come from the germline V gene (reference sequence). The CDR3 contains 16 residues. The DNA for the CDR3 is TGTGCCTGGAGTGTAGGGGCTGGCAGCCTCAATCAGCCCCAGCATTTT. Translated: CAWSVGAGSLNQPQHF.

J is TRBJ2-1 and V is TRBV5-6, with TRBD2 identical over 14 bases. The CDR3 has 17 amino acids. Trimming removed 4 bases from V and 4 bases from J; junction bases left unmatched: 7. The germline V gene encodes CDR1 SGHDT and CDR2 YYEEEE. CDR3 amino acids: CASSVGTSGGSYNEQFF. The CDR3 coding sequence is TGTGCCAGCAGCGTGGGGACTAGCGGGGGTTCTTACAATGAGCAGTTCTTC.

V usage is TRBV4-2 and J usage is TRBJ2-2, with D possibly being TRBD1 (5 bases). Trimming removed 5 bases at V and 2 bases at J, with 15 bases between. The CDR3 contains 16 residues. Germline V gene lookup returns CDR1 LGHNA and CDR2 YNFKEQ. The DNA of the CDR3 is TGTGCCAGCAGCATAAGATACAGGTTAAACACCGGGGAGCTGTTTTTT. As protein: CASSIRYRLNTGELFF.

This rearrangement joins TRBV20-1 to TRBJ1-2; no definite D call. Germline V gene lookup returns CDR1 DFQATT and CDR2 SNEGSKA (reference sequence). Trimming stripped 1 base from V and 7 bases from J, with 7 bases between. This CDR3 spans 11 amino acids. CDR3: CSARVGTGYTF. The CDR3 nucleotides read TGCAGTGCTAGAGTTGGCACTGGCTACACCTTC.

This clonotype was seen once. The CDR3 region has the DNA TGCAGCGTTGGGTCGCTATACAATGAGCAGTTCTTC. As protein: CSVGSLYNEQFF. The rearrangement joins TRBV29-1 to TRBJ2-1; D remains ambiguous. Trimming took off 4 bases at V and 4 bases at J, with 8 bases between the two ends. Germline assignment: CDR1 SQVTM and CDR2 ANQGSEA. The CDR3 totals 12 residues.

The chain is built from TRBV7-2 and TRBJ1-5; tentative D call: TRBD1 (5 bases). The V and J ends lost 5 bases and 3 bases respectively, with 14 bases between them. Germline CDR1 and CDR2: SGHTA and FQGNSA. CDR3 size: 15 residues. DNA for the CDR3: TGTGCCAGCAGCATAGGGCGGACACCCAATCAGCCCCAGCATTTT. Translated: CASSIGRTPNQPQHF.

This clonotype was observed a handful of times. The chain recombines TRBV3-1 with TRBJ2-7; D tentatively reads TRBD1 or TRBD2 (6 bases each). Germline lookup yields CDR1 LGHDT and CDR2 YNNKEL (reference sequence). The length of the CDR3 is 12 residues. V lost 5 bases and J lost 2, with 7 bases in between. For the CDR3, the DNA is TGTGCCAGCAGCGGGGGGCCCTACGAGCAGTACTTC. This sequence encodes CASSGGPYEQYF.

The rearrangement links TRBV6-1 to TRBJ1-6; D unclear. V was trimmed by 3 bases and J by 9 bases, leaving 9 bases between them. Germline assignment: CDR1 MNHNS and CDR2 SASEGT. The CDR3 runs 13 residues. CDR3 in DNA: TGTGCCAGCAGTGATGAGAGTGGTTCACCCCTCCACTTT. As protein: CASSDESGSPLHF.

The chain combines TRBV18 with TRBJ2-1, with D perhaps TRBD2 (5 bases). V lost 5 bases and J 6 bases, leaving 14 bases between the germline ends. Germline-derived CDR1 and CDR2 are KGHSH and LQKENI. This CDR3 region has 14 residues. The DNA for the CDR3 is TGTGCCAGCTCAACCCCATCACTAGGCAATGAGCAGTTCTTC. This gives the protein CASSTPSLGNEQFF. Full variable domain (remainder filled in from reference TRBV18 and TRBJ2-1): NAGVMQNPRHLVRRRGQEARLRCSPMKGHSHVYWYRQLPEEGLKFMVYLQKENIIDESGMPKERFSAEFPKEGPSILRIQQVVRGDSAAYFCASSTPSLGNEQFFGPGTRLTVL.

In its sample, this clonotype was seen a few times. The chain carries TRBV12-3 or TRBV12-4 and TRBJ2-3, with D possibly being TRBD2 (6 bases). This CDR3 has 15 residues. Trimming removed 3 bases at V and 3 bases at J, with 13 bases between. The CDR3 region has the DNA TGTGCCAGCAGTTTTAGGTGGGGGGTTACAGATACGCAGTATTTT. Its translation is CASSFRWGVTDTQYF.

J is TRBJ1-2 and V is TRBV11-2; D not certain. The germline V gene has CDR1 SGHAT and CDR2 FQNNGV. This CDR3 has 15 residues. Between the trimmed V and J ends, which lost 4 bases and 4 bases, there was a span of 16 bases. This chain's CDR3 is CASSSRSGSAYGYTF. The CDR3 nucleotides read TGTGCCAGCAGCTCCCGTAGCGGTTCCGCCTATGGCTACACCTTC.

This chain connects TRBV2 to TRBJ2-1; 9 nucleotides match TRBD1. V shed 10 bases, J shed 2 bases, and the junction held 3 bases outside the gene matches. CDR1 SNHLY and CDR2 FYNNEI come from the germline V gene. The CDR3 is 13 amino acids. CDR3 protein: CATGTGTYNEQFF. The CDR3 DNA sequence: TGTGCCACAGGGACAGGGACCTACAATGAGCAGTTCTTC.

This clonotype was seen only once. The chain carries TRBV29-1 and TRBJ2-7; 9 nucleotides align to TRBD1. This CDR3 comprises 12 residues. Germline lookup yields CDR1 SQVTM and CDR2 ANQGSEA. V lost 6 bases to trimming and J lost 6 bases; unmatched junction nucleotides: 6. The CDR3 DNA reads as TGCAGCGTAGGGACAGGGAGTCTCGAGCAGTACTTC. Protein product: CSVGTGSLEQYF.

The chain joins TRBV6-2 or TRBV6-3 to TRBJ2-7; 13 nucleotides match TRBD2. From germline, CDR1 is MNHEY and CDR2 SVGEGT. V dropped 4 bases and J dropped 0; count of bases not matched to a gene: 3. The CDR3 sequence is 16 residues long. In DNA form, the CDR3 reads TGTGCCAGCAGTTCGACTAGCGGGGGGCCCTCCTACGAGCAGTACTTC. It encodes CASSSTSGGPSYEQYF.

This chain connects TRBV12-3 or TRBV12-4 to TRBJ2-3; 12 bases are a match to TRBD2. CDR3 length: 17 amino acids. With 5 bases clipped from V and 0 bases from J, the junction kept 6 bases outside the gene matches. CDR3 nucleotides: TGTGCCAGCAGTCACCGGACTAGCGGGGCGAGCACAGATACGCAGTATTTT. This sequence encodes CASSHRTSGASTDTQYF.

There are a few counts of this clonotype. The chain couples TRBV6-5 to TRBJ1-5, with TRBD1 as a possible D gene (5 bases). The CDR3 is 14 residues long. The V gene's germline CDR1 is MNHEY and CDR2 SVGAGI. The germline V and J ends were trimmed by 8 bases and 1 base, with 12 bases remaining between them. The CDR3 DNA sequence: TGTGCCAGCTCTAGGGGTGGAAGCAATCAGCCCCAGCATTTT. Encoded protein: CASSRGGSNQPQHF.

The chain carries TRBV11-2 and TRBJ2-6; 8 bases agree with TRBD1. Germline assignment: CDR1 SGHAT and CDR2 FQNNGV. J was trimmed by 0 bases and V by 6 bases; bases with no gene match: 10. The CDR3 length is 18 residues. Written as DNA, the CDR3 is TGTGCCAGCAGGATACCCGGGACAGGAGGCTCTGGGGCCAACGTCCTGACTTTC. The encoded protein is CASRIPGTGGSGANVLTF.

The chain employs TRBV29-1 and TRBJ1-2, with 7 bases fitting TRBD1. Germline loops: CDR1 SQVTM, CDR2 ANQGSEA. The CDR3 extends over 13 amino acids. V shed 7 bases and J 7 bases; nucleotides not matched to a gene: 12. The CDR3 is CSADEDRVGGYTF. DNA for the CDR3: TGCAGCGCCGACGAAGACAGGGTGGGTGGCTACACCTTC.